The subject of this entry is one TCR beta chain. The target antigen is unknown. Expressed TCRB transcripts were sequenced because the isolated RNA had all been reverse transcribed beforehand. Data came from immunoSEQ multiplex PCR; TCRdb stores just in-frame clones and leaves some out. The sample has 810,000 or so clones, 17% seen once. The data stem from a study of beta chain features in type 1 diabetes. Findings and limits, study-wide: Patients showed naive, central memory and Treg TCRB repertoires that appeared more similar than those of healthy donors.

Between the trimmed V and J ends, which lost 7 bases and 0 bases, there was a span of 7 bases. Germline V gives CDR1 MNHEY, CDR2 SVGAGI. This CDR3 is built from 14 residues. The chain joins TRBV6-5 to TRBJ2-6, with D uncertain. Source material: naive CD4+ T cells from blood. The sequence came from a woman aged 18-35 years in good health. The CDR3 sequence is CASNPISGANVLTF. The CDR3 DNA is TGTGCCAGCAACCCGATCTCTGGGGCCAACGTCCTGACTTTC.